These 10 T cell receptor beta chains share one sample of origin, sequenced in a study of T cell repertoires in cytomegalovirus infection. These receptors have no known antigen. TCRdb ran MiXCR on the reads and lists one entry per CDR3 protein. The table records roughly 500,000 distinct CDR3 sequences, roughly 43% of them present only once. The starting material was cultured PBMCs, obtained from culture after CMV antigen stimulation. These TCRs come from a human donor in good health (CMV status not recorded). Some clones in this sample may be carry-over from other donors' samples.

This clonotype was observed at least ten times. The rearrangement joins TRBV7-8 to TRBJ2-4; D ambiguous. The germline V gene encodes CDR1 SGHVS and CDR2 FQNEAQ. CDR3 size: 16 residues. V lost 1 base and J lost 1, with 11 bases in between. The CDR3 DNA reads TGTGCCAGCAGCTTAGTTCCCCGTCCGGCCAAAAACATTCAGTACTTC. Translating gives CASSLVPRPAKNIQYF. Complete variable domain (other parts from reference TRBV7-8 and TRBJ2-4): GAGVSQSPRYKVAKRGQDVALRCDPISGHVSLFWYQQALGQGPEFLTYFQNEAQLDKSGLPSDRFFAERPEGSVSTLKIQRTQQEDSAVYLCASSLVPRPAKNIQYFGAGTRLSVL.

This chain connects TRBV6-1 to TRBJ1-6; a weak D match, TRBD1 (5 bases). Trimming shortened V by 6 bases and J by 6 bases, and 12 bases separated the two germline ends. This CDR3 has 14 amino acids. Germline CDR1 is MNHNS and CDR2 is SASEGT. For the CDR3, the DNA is TGTGCCAGCAGAAGGGACGGACCTAATTCACCCCTCCACTTT. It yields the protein CASRRDGPNSPLHF.

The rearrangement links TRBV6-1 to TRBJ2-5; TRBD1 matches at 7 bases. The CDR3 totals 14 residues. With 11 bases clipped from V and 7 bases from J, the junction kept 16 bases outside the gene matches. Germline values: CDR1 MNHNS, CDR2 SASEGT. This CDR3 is CAASIRGSGGTQYF. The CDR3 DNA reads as TGTGCCGCCTCAATCAGGGGGAGTGGGGGGACCCAGTACTTC.

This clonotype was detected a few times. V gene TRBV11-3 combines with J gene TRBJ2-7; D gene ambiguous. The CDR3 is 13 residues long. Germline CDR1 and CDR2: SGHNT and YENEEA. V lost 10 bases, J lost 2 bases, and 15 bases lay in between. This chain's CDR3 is CATRPSGPYEQYF. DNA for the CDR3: TGTGCCACCCGCCCGTCGGGCCCCTACGAGCAGTACTTC.

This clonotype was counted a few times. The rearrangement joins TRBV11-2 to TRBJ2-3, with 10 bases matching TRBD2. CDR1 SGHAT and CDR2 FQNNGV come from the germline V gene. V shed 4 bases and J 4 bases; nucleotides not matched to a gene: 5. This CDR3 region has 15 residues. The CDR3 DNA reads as TGTGCCAGCAGCTCCTCCGGACTAGCGGCAGATACGCAGTATTTT. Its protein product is CASSSSGLAADTQYF.

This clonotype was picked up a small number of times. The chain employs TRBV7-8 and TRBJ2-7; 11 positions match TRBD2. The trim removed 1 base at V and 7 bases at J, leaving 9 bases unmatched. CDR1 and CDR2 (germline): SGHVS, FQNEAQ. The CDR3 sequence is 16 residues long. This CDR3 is CASSLDSGGARREQYF. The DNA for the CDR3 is TGTGCCAGCAGCTTAGATAGCGGGGGGGCCAGGAGGGAGCAGTACTTC.

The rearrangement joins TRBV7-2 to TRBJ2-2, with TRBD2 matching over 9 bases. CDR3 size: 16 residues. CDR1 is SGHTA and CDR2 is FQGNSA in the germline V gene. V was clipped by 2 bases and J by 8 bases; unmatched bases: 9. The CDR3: CASSLSAGGSNGELFF. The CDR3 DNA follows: TGTGCCAGCAGCTTATCAGCGGGGGGTAGTAATGGGGAGCTGTTTTTT.

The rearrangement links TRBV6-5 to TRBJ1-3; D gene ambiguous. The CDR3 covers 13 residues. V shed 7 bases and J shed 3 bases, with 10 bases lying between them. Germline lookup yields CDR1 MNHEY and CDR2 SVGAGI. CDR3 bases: TGTGCCAGCACACAGATCCATGGAAACACCATATATTTT. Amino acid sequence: CASTQIHGNTIYF.

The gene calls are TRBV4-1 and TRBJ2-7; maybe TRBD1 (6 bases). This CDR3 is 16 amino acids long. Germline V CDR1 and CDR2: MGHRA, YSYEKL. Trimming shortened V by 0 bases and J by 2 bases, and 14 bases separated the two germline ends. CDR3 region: CASSQDPPGATYEQYF. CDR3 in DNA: TGCGCCAGCAGCCAAGATCCGCCAGGGGCAACCTACGAGCAGTACTTC.

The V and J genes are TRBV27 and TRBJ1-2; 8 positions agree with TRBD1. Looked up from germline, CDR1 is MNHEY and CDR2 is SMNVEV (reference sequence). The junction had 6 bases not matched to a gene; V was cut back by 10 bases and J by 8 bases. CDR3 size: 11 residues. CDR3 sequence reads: CATRGLGGYTF. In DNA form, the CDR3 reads TGTGCCACCAGGGGGCTGGGCGGCTACACCTTC.